The clone carrying this T cell receptor beta chain was observed a few times. Its antigen is currently unknown. The method was immunoSEQ multiplex PCR; TCRdb's version includes in-frame clones alone and lacks a portion of them. The sample lists 150,000 to 200,000 clones, 85% to 95% occurring once. The sample is drawn from a study of T cell responses to AZD1222 COVID-19 vaccine. Study at large: Investigators merged groups given second doses at roughly 4 or roughly 12 weeks. Study results and caveats: Clonal diversity was possibly underestimated, and white British individuals and females predominated among donors. Dominant at 160-218 and 743-854, vaccine-associated CD4 TCRs also spanned spike. Seropositive status at baseline applied to only six AZD1222 recipients.

Germline-derived CDR1 and CDR2 are SGHDN and FVKESK. The CDR3 extends over 13 amino acids. Trimming shortened V by 0 bases and J by 8 bases, and 10 bases separated the two germline ends. This sequence was found in an adult in good health. J is TRBJ1-1 and V is TRBV14; D is perhaps TRBD1 (5 bases). The input for sequencing was peripheral blood, taken on day 0 of AZD1222 vaccination. CDR3 protein: CASSQDWGGEAFF. As DNA, the CDR3 is TGTGCCAGCAGCCAAGATTGGGGGGGAGAAGCTTTCTTT.